What follows is one TCR beta chain and its context. Its antigen remains unidentified. There are no base qualities to consult, and no much larger clone falls within one base. Other nucleotide sequences from this sample produce the same CDR3. Whole blood was collected in K2EDTA tubes by collaborating institutions according to the institutions' own protocols. For TCRbeta analysis, collaborators shipped samples in one of three forms: frozen whole blood, isolated PBMCs, or DNA extracted from either of those sample types. TCRbeta CDR3 regions were amplified from genomic DNA by means of the immunoSEQ Assay, a bias-controlled multiplex PCR. For the original study's pipeline: The number of nucleated cells in each sample was estimated by amplification of reference gene primers within the assay. Sequence reads were collapsed and filtered to measure the absolute abundance of every unique TCRbeta CDR3 rearrangement. For each sample, productive Simpson clonality was calculated as the square root of Simpson's diversity index across productive rearrangements. The table was pulled from immuneACCESS by TCRdb, which kept in-frame rearrangements only. Such tables lose some clones; where checked, under half of the loss comes from unresolved V genes, and the rest has no known cause. From that table come the V and J calls and clone size; the DNA was used to work out D and trimming. The table for this sample lists roughly 200,000 clones; around 86% of them were counted only once. The ten largest clones represent around 7% of the sample.

The germline V gene specifies MDHEN as CDR1 and SYDVKM as CDR2. The CDR3, cysteine through phenylalanine, is 12 amino acids long. The only DNA kept is the CDR3, 36 bases in frame from the first base. The V end loses 3 bases and the J end loses 4 bases, and a stretch of 6 bases separates them. The source of the sample is a study of blood T cell repertoires in COVID-19 (dated by TCRdb to 2018 to 2021). For the wider study: Collaborator samples came from the United States, Italy and Spain and covered acute and convalescent phases of COVID-19. The repertoires were made available in a free public database intended to serve as a resource for research on the immune response to SARS-CoV-2. Where HLA class I and class II types were available, the types were taken from metadata supplied by the sample provider, not from assay-based typing. Sample metadata almost always included a de-identified subject ID, COVID-19 status, age in years and sex. Subjects who had been exposed to COVID-19, were actively infected with it, or had recovered from it provided the deeply sampled blood TCRbeta repertoires that made up the dataset. The material from the prospective study consisted of cDNA or gDNA derived from T cells, B-cell-depleted T cells, or PBMCs. The samples were drawn from two sources: the first 160 participants of the ongoing ImmuneRACE study, and fewer than 1,500 subjects contributed by 6 global collaborators.

Overall study results and their limits: The quantity of clinical and demographic metadata differed by source and by participant and was supplied without curation.

The sample was peripheral blood. This receptor was obtained from a man aged 40-50 years with acute or convalescent COVID-19. The receptor chain draws on TRBV28 and TRBJ1-2; no D gene is confidently identified. DNA sequence: TGTGCCAGCAGTTTCCGGGGCTATGGCTACACCTTC. Translated, it gives CASSFRGYGYTF.